The 10 T cell receptor beta chains below come from one sample, sequenced in a study of human T cells and chemical hapten exposure. TCRdb re-derived calls from the RACE reads in MiXCR, one entry per CDR3 protein. The sample yields about 71,000 distinct CDR3 sequences, 9.8% seen once. Specified time point: patch test 1, 2 weeks after DPC sensitization. Treatment reported: therapeutic diphenylcyclopropenone sensitization with weekly scalp DPC. Sequences were derived from whole blood, sampled in connection with sensitization to the hapten diphenylcyclopropenone (DPC). The receptors derive from a middle-aged woman with alopecia areata. Some clones in this sample may be carry-over from other donors' samples.

The sample holds a few counts of this clonotype. J is TRBJ2-7 and V is TRBV7-2; 7 nucleotides align to TRBD1. CDR1 is SGHTA and CDR2 is FQGNSA in the germline V gene. The trim removed 6 bases at V and 0 bases at J, leaving 8 bases unmatched. The CDR3 covers 15 residues. The CDR3 spells CASRRQGLSSYEQYF. In DNA form, the CDR3 reads TGTGCCAGCAGGCGACAGGGATTGAGCTCCTACGAGCAGTACTTC.

This clonotype was counted ten times or more. For the CDR3, the DNA is TGTGCCAGCAGCCAAGTCGTAGCGGGGTACAATGAGCAGTTCTTC. Amino acid sequence: CASSQVVAGYNEQFF. The V and J genes are TRBV4-2 and TRBJ2-1; 8 bases are shared with TRBD2. The J segment lost 4 bases and the V segment lost 1 base, leaving 3 bases of the junction unmatched. Germline assignment: CDR1 LGHNA and CDR2 YNFKEQ. The CDR3 contains 15 residues.

This clonotype came up many times. DNA for the CDR3: TGTGCCATCAGTGAGCGGGGACAGAGAGGAACTAGCACAGATACGCAGTATTTT. Protein sequence: CAISERGQRGTSTDTQYF. The chain carries TRBV10-3 and TRBJ2-3; TRBD1 agrees at 7 bases. The trim removed 2 bases at V and 0 bases at J, leaving 11 bases unmatched. Germline V gene data show CDR1 as ENHRY and CDR2 as SYGVKD. This CDR3 spans 18 amino acids.

The chain has TRBV6-6 and TRBJ2-7; unclear D gene. Germline loops: CDR1 MNHNY, CDR2 SVGAGI (reference sequence). CDR3 length equals 12 residues. The ends were cut back, 5 bases at V and 3 bases at J, with 8 bases in the middle. The CDR3 bases are TGTGCCAGCAGTCCGGACCTCTACGAGCAGTACTTC. It encodes CASSPDLYEQYF.

This clonotype was recorded at least ten times. The CDR3 DNA sequence: TGTGCCAGCAGCCAAAAATCTACGGGGCGGAGTGAGCAGTTCTTC. Residues: CASSQKSTGRSEQFF. V gene TRBV14 combines with J gene TRBJ2-1; D might be TRBD1 or TRBD2, each matching 5 bases. Trimming removed 2 bases at V and 9 bases at J, with 17 bases between. CDR1 is SGHDN, CDR2 FVKESK, per germline. The length of the CDR3 is 15 residues.

This clonotype was detected only a few times. The chain is built from TRBV6-5 and TRBJ2-7; perhaps D is TRBD1 or TRBD2 (5 bases each). The CDR3 consists of 15 residues. The germline V gene has CDR1 MNHEY and CDR2 SVGAGI. Trimming stripped 5 bases from V and 0 bases from J, with 14 bases between. CDR3 protein: CASSKGTGVSYEQYF. The CDR3 DNA reads as TGTGCCAGCAGTAAAGGGACGGGCGTCTCCTACGAGCAGTACTTC.

This clonotype turned up a few times. The chain has TRBV6-6 and TRBJ2-7, with D unresolved. The germline V gene encodes CDR1 MNHNY and CDR2 SVGAGI (reference sequence). The CDR3 spans 13 residues. The V end was cut by 6 bases, the J end by 4 bases, with 13 bases between. The CDR3 reads CASSPPNGYEQYF. The CDR3 nucleotides are TGTGCCAGCAGCCCCCCTAACGGGTACGAGCAGTACTTC.

This clonotype was seen repeatedly, ten times or more. This chain connects TRBV7-2 to TRBJ2-6, with TRBD1 identical over 7 bases. Germline CDR1 SGHTA, CDR2 FQGNSA. This CDR3 region has 16 residues. Trimming took 5 bases from V and 2 from J; bases not matched to a gene: 6. CDR3 loop: CASSTRQGAGANVLTF. The CDR3 nucleotides are TGTGCCAGCAGCACCCGGCAGGGGGCTGGGGCCAACGTCCTGACTTTC.

This clonotype was detected a few times. The chain employs TRBV5-1 and TRBJ2-1, with TRBD1 matching over 9 bases. Germline V gene sequence: CDR1 SGHRS, CDR2 YFSETQ. The V and J ends lost 4 bases and 6 bases, in that order; junction bases with no gene match: 2. The CDR3 has 13 residues. Here the CDR3 DNA reads TGCGCCAGCAGCACGGGACAGGGCAATGAGCAGTTCTTC. Protein: CASSTGQGNEQFF. Looking up the rest from reference TRBV5-1 and TRBJ2-1 gives the full variable domain: KAGVTQTPRYLIKTRGQQVTLSCSPISGHRSVSWYQQTPGQGLQFLFEYFSETQRNKGNFPGRFSGRQFSNSRSEMNVSTLELGDSALYLCASSTGQGNEQFFGPGTRLTVL.

The rearrangement joins TRBV6-6 to TRBJ2-1; D gene uncertain. V was clipped by 5 bases and J by 6 bases, with 14 bases between them. Per germline, CDR1 MNHNY and CDR2 SVGAGI (reference sequence). This CDR3 contains 14 residues. This CDR3 is CASSRPSDRNEQFF. The CDR3 DNA follows: TGTGCCAGCAGTCGGCCTAGTGACCGCAATGAGCAGTTCTTC.